Below, 32 T cell receptor beta chains from the same sample are listed, as sequenced in a study of T cells after yellow fever vaccination. Via MiXCR, TCRdb re-called the 5' RACE reads, giving one row per CDR3 protein. Of more than 300,000 distinct CDR3 sequences listed, 6.5% to 8.5% are singletons. The starting material was PBMCs, obtained more than 40 days after the first yellow fever vaccination. These receptors all come from a young man who received the YFV17D yellow fever vaccine.

A remark on this clonotype: Just one base apart from a much larger clone, this may be a read error. CDR3 loop: CASGFGIGVFEQFF. Here the CDR3 DNA reads TGTGCTAGTGGTTTCGGGATAGGAGTCTTTGAGCAGTTCTTC. The V gene is TRBV12-5, the J gene TRBJ2-1; D perhaps matches TRBD2 (5 bases). The germline V gene has CDR1 LGHNT and CDR2 FRNRAP. V shed 3 bases and J shed 9 bases, with 15 bases lying between them. There are 14 residues in the CDR3.

The rearrangement links TRBV7-9 to TRBJ1-1; perhaps TRBD1 as D (6 bases). The germline V gene has CDR1 SEHNR and CDR2 FQNEAQ (reference sequence). The CDR3 length is 15 residues. V shed 0 bases and J shed 6 bases, with 14 bases lying between them. CDR3 in DNA: TGTGCCAGCAGCTTAGCGTCACGGGGGCCTGCTGAAGCTTTCTTT. Protein: CASSLASRGPAEAFF.

This clonotype has just a few counts. V and J are TRBV6-2 or TRBV6-3 and TRBJ1-5, with a tentative D call TRBD1 (6 bases). Trimming removed 8 bases from V and 4 bases from J, with 12 bases in between. Germline values: CDR1 MNHEY, CDR2 SVGEGT. This CDR3 has 13 amino acids. The CDR3 DNA reads as TGTGCCAGCCGAGAACAGGGAAATCAGCCCCAGCATTTT. Translation gives CASREQGNQPQHF.

As regards this clonotype: An end of the junction does not agree with germline; a read error may underlie this. This sequence joins TRBV27 and TRBJ2-1, with 7 bases fitting TRBD2. The CDR3 is 14 residues long. Germline loops: CDR1 MNHEY, CDR2 SMNVEV (reference sequence). CDR3 bases: TGTGCCAGCACAGCGGGGTTCGGGAGAGATGAGCCGTTCTTC. Its translation is CASTAGFGRDEPFF.

This clonotype showed up just a few times. This chain links TRBV7-3 with TRBJ2-7; a possible D gene is TRBD1 (5 bases). The V and J ends lost 5 bases and 0 bases respectively, with 14 bases between them. Looked up from germline, CDR1 is SGHTA and CDR2 is FQGTGA. The CDR3 has 15 residues. The CDR3 region is CASSPGAPTSYEQYF. CDR3 DNA: TGTGCCAGCAGCCCTGGGGCTCCCACCTCCTACGAGCAGTACTTC.

This clonotype appeared many times. The chain links TRBV29-1 to TRBJ2-4; TRBD1 agrees at 9 bases. CDR1 and CDR2 from the germline V gene are SQVTM and ANQGSEA. CDR3 length: 15 amino acids. The J segment lost 6 bases and the V segment lost 7 bases, leaving 13 bases of the junction unmatched. The CDR3 DNA is TGCAGCGCCGTATCCGGGACAGGGTACGCAAACATTCAGTACTTC. Amino acid sequence: CSAVSGTGYANIQYF.

This clonotype was observed at least ten times. The rearrangement links TRBV7-9 to TRBJ1-1; D ambiguous. The germline V and J ends were trimmed by 5 bases and 6 bases, with 16 bases remaining between them. Germline V gene lookup returns CDR1 SEHNR and CDR2 FQNEAQ (reference sequence). The CDR3 extends over 14 amino acids. The CDR3 DNA reads as TGTGCCAGCAGCCGACACGATCCTTGGGCTGAAGCTTTCTTT. Its translation: CASSRHDPWAEAFF.

This clonotype occurred a few times. The chain recombines TRBV7-2 with TRBJ2-5; no clear D. In germline, CDR1 is SGHTA, CDR2 FQGNSA. Between the trimmed V and J ends, which lost 4 bases and 1 base, there was a span of 4 bases. The CDR3 has 12 residues. The CDR3 region is CASSWFQETQYF. DNA for the CDR3: TGTGCCAGCAGCTGGTTCCAAGAGACCCAGTACTTC.

This clonotype was found a few times. The chain recombines TRBV9 with TRBJ2-1, with D possibly TRBD1 on 6 matching bases. Germline V CDR1 and CDR2: SGDLS, YYNGEE. The V gene lost 0 bases and the J gene lost 9 bases, with 19 bases spanning the gap. The CDR3 has 16 amino acids. The CDR3 coding sequence is TGTGCCAGCAGCGTAGAAGGCAGGGGCCGTTGGGGTGAGCAGTTCTTC. It is translated as CASSVEGRGRWGEQFF.

Many counts were recorded for this clonotype. The chain has TRBV10-3 and TRBJ2-3; D is possibly TRBD1 (8 bases). Germline V gene data show CDR1 as ENHRY and CDR2 as SYGVKD. Trimming took off 11 bases at V and 2 bases at J, with 20 bases between the two ends. There are 15 residues in the CDR3. This chain's CDR3 is CAASAQGGTTDTQYF. The CDR3 nucleotides are TGTGCCGCCAGCGCACAGGGGGGGACCACAGATACGCAGTATTTT.

This clonotype was recorded many times. The rearrangement links TRBV7-9 to TRBJ1-1; a weak D match, TRBD1 (5 bases). Trimming took 4 bases from V and 0 from J, leaving 9 bases between them. This CDR3 contains 14 residues. Per germline, CDR1 SEHNR and CDR2 FQNEAQ (reference sequence). The CDR3 reads CASSWWGLNTEAFF. In nucleotides, the CDR3 is TGTGCCAGCAGCTGGTGGGGACTGAACACTGAAGCTTTCTTT.

This clonotype was detected ten times or more. The J gene is TRBJ2-5, the V gene TRBV12-3 or TRBV12-4; perhaps TRBD1 as D (5 bases). This CDR3 contains 13 residues. Trimming pared 6 bases from V and 2 bases from J, leaving 10 bases between. CDR3 in DNA: TGTGCCAGCAGCCGCGACAGACAAGAGACCCAGTACTTC. Translating it yields CASSRDRQETQYF.

This clonotype came up a few times. The chain employs TRBV28 and TRBJ1-2; a weak D match, TRBD1 (5 bases). V shed 11 bases and J shed 0 bases, with 16 bases lying between them. The CDR3 length is 14 residues. Germline values: CDR1 MDHEN, CDR2 SYDVKM. CDR3 sequence: CAVRQPMTNYGYTF. In DNA, the CDR3 is TGTGCCGTCCGACAGCCTATGACTAACTATGGCTACACCTTC.

This clonotype was detected ten times or more. CDR3 protein: CASSLGGFETQYF. CDR3 bases: TGTGCCAGCAGCTTAGGGGGGTTTGAGACCCAGTACTTC. The rearrangement links TRBV7-9 to TRBJ2-5; D tentatively fits TRBD1 or TRBD2 (5 bases each). Germline V lookup: CDR1 SEHNR, CDR2 FQNEAQ (reference sequence). This CDR3 comprises 13 residues. The V gene lost 1 base and the J gene lost 5 bases, with 8 bases spanning the gap.

The sample holds a few counts of this clonotype. The chain links TRBV27 to TRBJ2-7; D possibly corresponds to TRBD1 (6 bases). Germline loops: CDR1 MNHEY, CDR2 SMNVEV (reference sequence). The CDR3 loop spans 14 amino acids. V was trimmed by 2 bases and J by 5 bases, leaving 13 bases between them. The CDR3 protein is CASSLADDRHEQYF. CDR3 in DNA: TGTGCCAGCAGTTTAGCTGACGACAGGCACGAGCAGTACTTC.

This clonotype was observed a handful of times. The chain has TRBV6-1 and TRBJ2-7; 14 nucleotides agree with TRBD2. CDR1 MNHNS and CDR2 SASEGT come from the germline V gene. The CDR3 has 16 amino acids. The junction had 3 bases not matched to a gene; V was cut back by 0 bases and J by 5 bases. The CDR3 reads CASSEATGLAGDEQYF. CDR3 nucleotides: TGTGCCAGCAGTGAAGCGACGGGACTAGCGGGGGACGAGCAGTACTTC.

CDR3: CASSPTGFRGQNTGELFF. CDR3 nucleotide sequence: TGTGCCAGCAGCCCGACAGGGTTCCGGGGACAAAACACCGGGGAGCTGTTTTTT. The chain links TRBV7-3 to TRBJ2-2, with TRBD1 matching over 7 bases. V gave up 5 bases and J gave up 2 bases; unmatched junction bases: 14. Germline lookup yields CDR1 SGHTA and CDR2 FQGTGA. CDR3 length: 18 amino acids.

The chain uses TRBV9 and TRBJ2-4; D is unclear. This CDR3 is 13 amino acids long. CDR1 and CDR2 (germline): SGDLS, YYNGEE. Trimming took 4 bases from V and 5 from J, leaving 10 bases between them. The CDR3 nucleotides are TGTGCCAGCAGCTCTCCTCCGGAAAACATTCAGTACTTC. It yields the protein CASSSPPENIQYF. Full variable domain (remainder filled in from reference TRBV9 and TRBJ2-4): DSGVTQTPKHLITATGQRVTLRCSPRSGDLSVYWYQQSLDQGLQFLIQYYNGEERAKGNILERFSAQQFPDLHSELNLSSLELGDSALYFCASSSPPENIQYFGAGTRLSVL.

This clonotype has just a few counts. The rearrangement uses TRBV6-1 and TRBJ1-2; TRBD1 aligns across 8 bases. CDR3 length: 14 residues. Per the germline V gene, CDR1 is MNHNS and CDR2 is SASEGT. J was trimmed by 4 bases and V by 4 bases; bases with no gene match: 5. The CDR3 loop is CASSGAGGAYGYTF. In DNA, the CDR3 is TGTGCCAGCAGTGGAGCAGGGGGCGCCTATGGCTACACCTTC.

The chain couples TRBV7-6 to TRBJ2-3, with 10 nucleotides matching TRBD2. The CDR3 sequence is 20 residues long. V shed 1 base, J shed 3 bases, and the junction held 16 bases outside the gene matches. Germline loops: CDR1 SGHVS, CDR2 FNYEAQ. The DNA of the CDR3 is TGTGCCAGCAGCTTAGAGGCTAGCGGGGGAGATACCCATTTTACAGATACGCAGTATTTT. This gives the protein CASSLEASGGDTHFTDTQYF.

This clonotype was seen a handful of times. V and J are TRBV5-1 and TRBJ2-1; D is perhaps TRBD1 (6 bases). The CDR3 has 15 residues. Germline lookup yields CDR1 SGHRS and CDR2 YFSETQ. The V end was cut by 4 bases, the J end by 0 bases, with 11 bases between. The CDR3 bases are TGCGCCAGCAGCCTTGGACAGACCTCCTACAATGAGCAGTTCTTC. Translation gives CASSLGQTSYNEQFF. The full variable domain, completed using reference TRBV5-1 and TRBJ2-1, is KAGVTQTPRYLIKTRGQQVTLSCSPISGHRSVSWYQQTPGQGLQFLFEYFSETQRNKGNFPGRFSGRQFSNSRSEMNVSTLELGDSALYLCASSLGQTSYNEQFFGPGTRLTVL.

The chain combines TRBV20-1 with TRBJ2-1, with 11 bases matching TRBD2. Trimming at V came to 6 bases and at J to 6 bases, leaving 7 bases not matched to a gene. Germline CDR1 DFQATT, CDR2 SNEGSKA (reference sequence). The CDR3 is made up of 14 amino acids. CDR3: CSASTSGGFNEQFF. CDR3 in DNA: TGCAGTGCGTCCACTAGCGGGGGTTTCAATGAGCAGTTCTTC.

This clonotype has only a few counts. The chain carries TRBV27 and TRBJ2-2; D may match TRBD1 or TRBD2 (5 bases each). The CDR3 covers 16 residues. Germline V lookup: CDR1 MNHEY, CDR2 SMNVEV (reference sequence). V dropped 5 bases and J dropped 6 bases, with 19 bases sitting between them. The CDR3 DNA reads TGTGCCAGCAGTCCTCAAGCGGTGGGGCGGGCCGGGGAGCTGTTTTTT. Amino acids: CASSPQAVGRAGELFF.

The sample holds a few counts of this clonotype. The J gene is TRBJ2-7, the V gene TRBV7-2; D may be TRBD1 (5 bases). This CDR3 is 14 amino acids long. The germline gives CDR1 SGHTA, CDR2 FQGNSA. V was cut by 1 base and J by 2 bases, with 9 bases left in between. Written as DNA, the CDR3 is TGTGCCAGCAGCTTAGACAGGTTTACCTACGAGCAGTACTTC. Protein sequence: CASSLDRFTYEQYF.

Comments on this clonotype: Its ends do not fully match the called genes, so a read error is possible. The CDR3 coding sequence is TGTGCCAGCAGCGACGACGCGTCGACAGCTACATTT. Its translation is CASSDDASTATF. This chain connects TRBV3-1 to TRBJ1-1; a weak D match, TRBD1 (5 bases). Per germline, CDR1 LGHDT and CDR2 YNNKEL (reference sequence). This CDR3 comprises 12 residues.

The J gene is TRBJ1-2, the V gene TRBV28, with 12 bases aligning to TRBD1. J lost 3 bases, V lost 3 bases, and 2 bases had no gene match. The CDR3 extends over 15 amino acids. CDR1 is MDHEN, CDR2 SYDVKM, per germline. In DNA, the CDR3 is TGTGCCAGCAGTTTTGGGGACAGGGGGCACTATGGCTACACCTTC. Its protein is CASSFGDRGHYGYTF.

The chain uses TRBV7-6 and TRBJ2-1; D unclear. This CDR3 comprises 15 residues. The germline CDR1 and CDR2 sequences are SGHVS and FNYEAQ. Trimming stripped 5 bases from V and 0 bases from J, with 11 bases between. The CDR3 bases are TGTGCCAGCAGCCTGGAAGAATTCTCCTACAATGAGCAGTTCTTC. It specifies CASSLEEFSYNEQFF.

This clonotype has just a few counts. The chain combines TRBV7-2 with TRBJ2-2, with D tentatively TRBD2 (5 bases). Per the germline V gene, CDR1 is SGHTA and CDR2 is FQGNSA. The V end was cut by 5 bases, the J end by 6 bases, with 16 bases between. The CDR3 sequence is 15 residues long. The CDR3 DNA is TGTGCCAGCAGCCCCCTCCGGTGGGGAGCCGGGGAGCTGTTTTTT. Its protein is CASSPLRWGAGELFF. Using reference TRBV7-2 and TRBJ2-2 for the parts outside the CDR3, the full variable domain is GAGVSQSPSNKVTEKGKDVELRCDPISGHTALYWYRQSLGQGLEFLIYFQGNSAPDKSGLPSDRFSAERTGGSVSTLTIQRTQQEDSAVYLCASSPLRWGAGELFFGEGSRLTVL.

This clonotype occurred once. The chain has TRBV5-1 and TRBJ2-5, with 10 bases aligning to TRBD1. The CDR3 is 16 amino acids. With V trimmed by 4 bases and J by 4 bases, 10 bases remained unmatched. Germline CDR1 and CDR2: SGHRS and YFSETQ. CDR3 region: CASSGPTGGGGETQYF. DNA of the CDR3: TGCGCCAGCAGCGGGCCGACAGGGGGCGGTGGAGAGACCCAGTACTTC.

This clonotype was seen a few times. The chain employs TRBV7-2 and TRBJ2-3; D perhaps matches TRBD2 (5 bases). CDR1 and CDR2 from the germline V gene are SGHTA and FQGNSA. The CDR3 sequence is 15 residues long. V was clipped by 5 bases and J by 4 bases, with 16 bases between them. The DNA of the CDR3 is TGTGCCAGCAGCCGATCCTCGGGGTCCCCAGATACGCAGTATTTT. Encoded protein: CASSRSSGSPDTQYF. Looking up the rest from reference TRBV7-2 and TRBJ2-3 gives the full variable domain: GAGVSQSPSNKVTEKGKDVELRCDPISGHTALYWYRQSLGQGLEFLIYFQGNSAPDKSGLPSDRFSAERTGGSVSTLTIQRTQQEDSAVYLCASSRSSGSPDTQYFGPGTRLTVL.

About this clonotype: This could be a read error, since a much larger clone is one nucleotide away. The chain couples TRBV5-1 to TRBJ1-1; D is unresolved. Per germline, CDR1 SGHRS and CDR2 YFSETQ. The CDR3 has 14 amino acids. CDR3 region: CASGLLPMNTEAFF. The CDR3 coding sequence is TGCGCCAGCGGCTTGCTCCCAATGAACACTGAAGCTTTCTTT.

The J gene is TRBJ1-6, the V gene TRBV5-6; D gene unclear. CDR1 and CDR2 from the germline V gene are SGHDT and YYEEEE. The CDR3 is made up of 17 amino acids. The V gene lost 1 base and the J gene lost 7 bases, with 18 bases spanning the gap. The CDR3 DNA reads TGTGCCAGCAGCTTGATCCGCCGGACGCGGATGAATTCACCCCTCCACTTT. The encoded protein is CASSLIRRTRMNSPLHF.